This T cell receptor beta chain was obtained from a study of T-cell memory formation after mild COVID-19. General study findings and limits: Pre-infection memory already had some responding clones, implying cross-reactive memory joined. Second-wave clones with a day 37 peak had unconfirmed SARS-CoV-2 specificity. Clones contracting across day 15 to 85 had a balanced CD4/CD8 profile; later expanding clones leaned CD4+.

Between the trimmed V and J ends, which lost 7 bases and 10 bases, there was a span of 16 bases. Germline V gives CDR1 MNHEY, CDR2 SVGEGT. This CDR3 contains 13 residues. The authors produced TCR alpha and TCR beta cDNA libraries with sample barcodes and UMIs by 5'RACE using constant-segment primers. Via MiXCR, TCRdb re-called the 5' RACE reads, giving one row per CDR3 protein. The sample holds around 340,000 distinct CDR3 sequences, approximately 15% seen once. As to this clonotype: Its antigen is currently unknown.

The rearrangement links TRBV6-2 or TRBV6-3 to TRBJ2-2; tentative D call: TRBD2 (6 bases). The clonotype comes from a man aged 18-30 years who had mild COVID-19 (a few samples of this study predate the infection). Cell type and time point are not known. Sample: PBMCs or a T cell subset sorted from them (not recorded which). CDR3 amino acids: CASNPSGGKELFF. The CDR3 region has the DNA TGTGCCAGCAACCCCTCGGGCGGGAAGGAGCTGTTTTTT.